This T cell receptor beta chain originates from a study of blood T cell repertoires in COVID-19. The wider study: The United States, Italy and Spain supplied acute and convalescent COVID-19 samples.

The V and J ends lost 0 bases and 4 bases respectively, with 11 bases between them. CDR1 and CDR2 (germline): SGHRS, YFSETQ. The CDR3 runs to 15 residues. This clone showed up just once. Seattle participants joined during active infection and were tracked over time. In the authors' workflow: Amplified reference gene primers provided the basis for estimating nucleated cell counts. Repertoires were generated with immunoSEQ multiplex PCR, while TCRdb's copy carries only in-frame clones and drops some. V, J and clone size were drawn from that table, and D and trimming were deduced from the DNA. The table records 230,000 or so clones, around 89% of them present only once.

This chain links TRBV5-1 with TRBJ1-3; D remains unclear. The material sequenced was peripheral blood. The clonotype originates from a woman aged 55-70 years with COVID-19, enrolled during active disease. The CDR3 here is CASSLEVQLGNTIYF. The CDR3 region has the DNA TGCGCCAGCAGCTTGGAAGTACAGCTCGGAAACACCATATATTTT. Drawing the rest from reference TRBV5-1 and TRBJ1-3, the complete variable domain is KAGVTQTPRYLIKTRGQQVTLSCSPISGHRSVSWYQQTPGQGLQFLFEYFSETQRNKGNFPGRFSGRQFSNSRSEMNVSTLELGDSALYLCASSLEVQLGNTIYFGEGSWLTVV.